This T cell receptor beta chain was identified in a study of blood T cell repertoires in COVID-19 (TCRdb year 2020). General notes on the study: Samples from collaborators originated in the United States, Italy and Spain and spanned both the acute and convalescent phases of COVID-19. The samples were drawn from two sources: the first 160 participants of the ongoing ImmuneRACE study, and some 1,300 subjects contributed by 6 global collaborators. Sample metadata almost always included a de-identified subject ID, COVID-19 status, age in years and sex. The material from the prospective study consisted of cDNA or gDNA derived from T cells, B-cell-depleted T cells, or PBMCs. Where available, HLA class I and class II types were obtained from metadata supplied by the sample provider rather than from assay-based typing. Subjects who had been exposed to COVID-19, were actively infected with it, or had recovered from it provided the deeply sampled blood TCRbeta repertoires that made up the dataset. A freely available public database, intended as a resource for researchers studying the immune response to SARS-CoV-2, is where the repertoires were released. Study-wide conclusions, independent of this receptor: The amount of clinical and demographic metadata varied by source and participant and was provided uncurated.

Whole blood was collected in K2EDTA tubes by collaborating institutions according to the institutions' own protocols. For TCRbeta analysis, collaborators shipped samples in one of three forms: frozen whole blood, isolated PBMCs, or DNA extracted from either of those sample types. Turning to this clone: The specificity of this receptor is unknown. No clone much larger than this one lies a single base away; base qualities are absent.

The immunoSEQ Assay, a bias-controlled multiplex PCR, was used to amplify TCRbeta CDR3 regions from genomic DNA. The paper's processing steps were these. Nucleated cell counts per sample were estimated from amplification of reference gene primers within the assay. To quantify the absolute abundance of each unique TCRbeta CDR3 rearrangement, sequence reads were collapsed and filtered. For each sample, productive Simpson clonality was calculated by taking the square root of Simpson's diversity index across productive rearrangements. TCRdb stores this immuneACCESS table with in-frame sequences only. Part of the clones is absent; in the studies checked, under half of the shortfall reflects unresolved V genes, and no reason is known for the rest. V and J calls and clone size follow that table, whereas D and trimming were derived from the DNA. This sample lists over 130,000 clones; about nine tenths were detected once. More than 25% of the sample belongs to the ten largest clones.

CDR1 and CDR2 (SGHDN, FVKESK) derive from the germline V gene. The CDR3 goes from the cysteine to the phenylalanine over 13 residues. The kept DNA is CDR3 alone, 39 bases in frame from the first base. Trimmed from V: 3 bases; trimmed from J: 8 bases; junction bases lacking a gene match: 6. The sequence derives from a human donor in a cohort sampled during active COVID-19. The chain is made from TRBV14 and TRBJ1-2; TRBD1 lines up with 7 middle nucleotides. Material: peripheral blood. The DNA reads as follows: TGTGCCAGCAGCCACCCGACAGGGTTAGGCTACACCTTC. Its protein is CASSHPTGLGYTF. The variable domain in full, with residues beyond the CDR3 obtained from the reference TRBV14 and TRBJ1-2 genes, is EAGVTQFPSHSVIEKGQTVTLRCDPISGHDNLYWYRRVMGKEIKFLLHFVKESKQDESGMPNNRFLAERTGGTYSTLKVQPAELEDSGVYFCASSHPTGLGYTFGSGTRLTVV.